Below, 26 T cell receptor beta chains from the same sample are listed, as sequenced in a study of blood T cell repertoires in COVID-19. Profiling relied on immunoSEQ multiplex PCR, and the TCRdb table lists in-frame clones only, not all of them. Of some 180,000 clones in the sample, over 75% were seen once. The sample was peripheral blood. The receptor set was obtained from a woman older than 75 with active or convalescent COVID-19.

V is TRBV5-1 and J is TRBJ2-5; 7 bases are a match to TRBD1. The CDR3 covers 14 residues. V gave up 4 bases and J gave up 1 base; unmatched junction bases: 4. Germline V gene sequence: CDR1 SGHRS, CDR2 YFSETQ. The CDR3 here is CASSPGTAQETQYF. DNA for the CDR3: TGCGCCAGCAGCCCAGGGACAGCCCAAGAGACCCAGTACTTC.

V gene TRBV5-1 combines with J gene TRBJ1-4, with D possibly being TRBD1 (5 bases). Looked up from germline, CDR1 is SGHRS and CDR2 is YFSETQ. V shed 7 bases and J shed 0 bases, with 10 bases lying between them. The CDR3 consists of 14 residues. CDR3 residues: CASRQGATNEKLFF. The DNA for the CDR3 is TGCGCCAGCCGGCAGGGTGCAACTAATGAAAAACTGTTTTTT.

The chain employs TRBV10-3 and TRBJ1-5; 7 bases are a match to TRBD1. Looked up from germline, CDR1 is ENHRY and CDR2 is SYGVKD. The CDR3 is made up of 14 amino acids. The J segment lost 3 bases and the V segment lost 5 bases, leaving 4 bases of the junction unmatched. The CDR3 is CAISIDRVNQPQHF. Written as DNA, the CDR3 is TGTGCCATCAGTATTGACAGGGTCAATCAGCCCCAGCATTTT.

The V and J genes are TRBV28 and TRBJ2-1; TRBD2 aligns across 9 bases. Germline-derived CDR1 and CDR2 are MDHEN and SYDVKM. The CDR3 totals 15 residues. V trimming: 3 bases; J trimming: 8 bases; junction bases outside the gene matches: 8. The CDR3 sequence: CASSFLRGGRDEQFF. The CDR3 DNA sequence: TGTGCCAGCAGTTTCCTGCGGGGGGGCCGCGATGAGCAGTTCTTC.

V is TRBV11-2 and J is TRBJ1-1; D is uncertain. Trimming cost V 0 bases and J 8 bases, with 10 bases left between them. The germline V gene encodes CDR1 SGHAT and CDR2 FQNNGV. There are 13 residues in the CDR3. This CDR3 is CASSLERGKEAFF. CDR3 sequence (DNA): TGTGCCAGCAGCTTAGAGCGCGGGAAGGAAGCTTTCTTT. Using reference TRBV11-2 and TRBJ1-1 for the parts outside the CDR3, the full variable domain is EAGVAQSPRYKIIEKRQSVAFWCNPISGHATLYWYQQILGQGPKLLIQFQNNGVVDDSQLPKDRFSAERLKGVDSTLKIQPAKLEDSAVYLCASSLERGKEAFFGQGTRLTVV.

The V gene is TRBV28, the J gene TRBJ2-4, with TRBD1 as a possible D gene (8 bases). This CDR3 is built from 15 residues. V shed 3 bases and J shed 6 bases, with 15 bases lying between them. Germline V gene lookup returns CDR1 MDHEN and CDR2 SYDVKM. The CDR3 DNA follows: TGTGCCAGCAGTTTGGGGGGGACAGGCTTAAACATTCAGTACTTC. It encodes CASSLGGTGLNIQYF. Using reference TRBV28 and TRBJ2-4 for the parts outside the CDR3, the full variable domain is DVKVTQSSRYLVKRTGEKVFLECVQDMDHENMFWYRQDPGLGLRLIYFSYDVKMKEKGDIPEGYSVSREKKERFSLILESASTNQTSMYLCASSLGGTGLNIQYFGAGTRLSVL.

The gene calls are TRBV28 and TRBJ1-1; D possibly corresponds to TRBD1 (6 bases). The germline gives CDR1 MDHEN, CDR2 SYDVKM. The CDR3 is made up of 15 amino acids. Trimming removed 5 bases from V and 2 bases from J, with 15 bases in between. Here the CDR3 reads CASSPPGHLNTEAFF. The CDR3 DNA reads as TGTGCCAGCAGTCCTCCGGGACACCTCAACACTGAAGCTTTCTTT.

The chain joins TRBV5-1 to TRBJ1-2; no firm D call. This CDR3 has 12 amino acids. Trimming stripped 4 bases from V and 5 bases from J, with 9 bases between. Germline V gene sequence: CDR1 SGHRS, CDR2 YFSETQ. CDR3 residues: CASSPGRYGYTF. In DNA form, the CDR3 reads TGCGCCAGCAGCCCGGGAAGATATGGCTACACCTTC.

The CDR3 here is CASSSTTGTMQAGANVLTF. CDR3 nucleotide sequence: TGTGCCAGCAGCTCCACCACCGGGACAATGCAGGCTGGGGCCAACGTCCTGACTTTC. The chain links TRBV7-9 to TRBJ2-6, with D possibly TRBD1 on 6 matching bases. CDR3 size: 19 residues. The V end lost 4 bases, the J end lost 2 bases, and 21 bases lay between the germline ends. Germline CDR1 SEHNR, CDR2 FQNEAQ (reference sequence).

There are a few counts of this clone. V and J are TRBV2 and TRBJ1-2; D is ambiguous. CDR1 is SNHLY and CDR2 is FYNNEI in the germline V gene. The CDR3 consists of 12 residues. The germline V and J ends were trimmed by 6 bases and 6 bases, with 11 bases remaining between them. The CDR3 nucleotides read TGTGCCAGCAGGCCGCGGGCGGATGGCTACACCTTC. This codes for CASRPRADGYTF.

The V call is TRBV7-9, the J call TRBJ2-1, with 9 bases that match TRBD2. This CDR3 is 15 amino acids long. Trimming at V came to 5 bases and at J to 2 bases, leaving 4 bases not matched to a gene. CDR1 and CDR2 (germline): SEHNR, FQNEAQ (reference sequence). CDR3 nucleotides: TGTGCCAGCAGCCCGGGACTAGCAGCCTACAATGAGCAGTTCTTC. Its translation is CASSPGLAAYNEQFF.

This clone showed up just once. The rearrangement links TRBV7-2 to TRBJ2-3, with TRBD2 matching over 11 bases. Per the germline V gene, CDR1 is SGHTA and CDR2 is FQGNSA. Trimming at V came to 8 bases and at J to 5 bases, leaving 12 bases not matched to a gene. CDR3 length equals 16 residues. The chain's CDR3 is CASATSGGAKVDTQYF. CDR3 DNA sequence: TGTGCCAGCGCTACTAGCGGGGGCGCAAAGGTAGATACGCAGTATTTT. The complete variable domain, with remaining parts taken from reference TRBV7-2 and TRBJ2-3, reads GAGVSQSPSNKVTEKGKDVELRCDPISGHTALYWYRQSLGQGLEFLIYFQGNSAPDKSGLPSDRFSAERTGGSVSTLTIQRTQQEDSAVYLCASATSGGAKVDTQYFGPGTRLTVL.

The chain uses TRBV11-3 and TRBJ2-1, with D hard to call. Germline-derived CDR1 and CDR2 are SGHNT and YENEEA. V was clipped by 0 bases and J by 15 bases, with 15 bases between them. The CDR3 consists of 13 residues. The CDR3 coding sequence is TGTGCCAGCAGCTTAGATGGTGGATTGAGGATGTTCTTC. Translating gives CASSLDGGLRMFF.

The chain recombines TRBV5-6 with TRBJ1-5, with 8 nucleotides matching TRBD1. The CDR3 covers 18 residues. The junction had 12 bases not matched to a gene; V was cut back by 3 bases and J by 1 base. The V gene's germline CDR1 is SGHDT and CDR2 YYEEEE. The DNA of the CDR3 is TGTGCCAGCAGCTCCGCGGGCAGGGGGCGCGGGAGCAATCAGCCCCAGCATTTT. Protein sequence: CASSSAGRGRGSNQPQHF.

The chain joins TRBV9 to TRBJ2-1; possible D gene TRBD2, 7 bases. Trimming took 0 bases from V and 7 from J, leaving 14 bases between them. In germline, CDR1 is SGDLS, CDR2 YYNGEE. The CDR3 is 15 amino acids. CDR3 loop: CASSVVGGPGNEQFF. In DNA, the CDR3 is TGTGCCAGCAGCGTAGTGGGGGGGCCTGGAAATGAGCAGTTCTTC.

V usage is TRBV7-8 and J usage is TRBJ2-5; TRBD1 matches at 8 bases. V lost 5 bases and J lost 5; bases outside the gene matches: 7. The CDR3 sequence is 14 residues long. Germline CDR1 and CDR2: SGHVS and FQNEAQ. CDR3 sequence reads: CASSLQQGEETQYF. For the CDR3, the DNA is TGTGCCAGCAGCCTCCAACAGGGGGAGGAGACCCAGTACTTC.

This chain connects TRBV30 to TRBJ1-1; the match to TRBD1 covers 7 bases. The CDR3 covers 13 residues. The ends lost 1 base at V and 4 bases at J; junction bases unmatched: 3. CDR1 and CDR2 (germline): GTSNPN, SVGIG (reference sequence). The CDR3 region is CAWSATGVTEAFF. CDR3 nucleotides: TGTGCCTGGAGTGCCACAGGGGTCACTGAAGCTTTCTTT.

The rearrangement links TRBV9 to TRBJ2-7; D is perhaps TRBD2 (6 bases). Germline V gene sequence: CDR1 SGDLS, CDR2 YYNGEE. V gave up 3 bases and J gave up 6 bases, with 19 bases separating them. The CDR3 spans 15 residues. The CDR3 protein is CASSATTSGVGEQYF. CDR3 coding DNA: TGTGCCAGCAGCGCAACTACCTCGGGGGTTGGCGAGCAGTACTTC.

This clone was observed once. The CDR3 DNA is TGTGCCAGTTGTTCACAGAGCTCTGGAAACACCATATATTTT. Translated: CASCSQSSGNTIYF. The chain links TRBV19 to TRBJ1-3; D not certain. Germline V gene sequence: CDR1 LNHDA, CDR2 SQIVND (reference sequence). This CDR3 contains 14 residues. V lost 8 bases and J lost 0, with 11 bases in between.

Written as DNA, the CDR3 is TGCGCCAGCAGCCAAGGAGGGGGGGGCTTAGACTACTATGGCTACACCTTC. Amino acids: CASSQGGGGLDYYGYTF. This rearrangement joins TRBV4-1 to TRBJ1-2; D may be TRBD1 (6 bases). From germline, CDR1 is MGHRA and CDR2 YSYEKL. This CDR3 spans 17 amino acids. Trimming shortened V by 1 base and J by 3 bases, and 18 bases separated the two germline ends.

This clone appeared once. The chain has TRBV6-6 and TRBJ1-5; 9 nucleotides agree with TRBD1. The trim removed 5 bases at V and 4 bases at J, leaving 6 bases unmatched. Germline-derived CDR1 and CDR2 are MNHNY and SVGAGI (reference sequence). CDR3 size: 15 residues. DNA for the CDR3: TGTGCCAGCAGTGGGACAGGGTTAGGTAATCAGCCCCAGCATTTT. Its translation is CASSGTGLGNQPQHF.

This chain joins TRBV2 and TRBJ2-3, with unresolved D. Trimming removed 3 bases from V and 2 bases from J, with 15 bases in between. Germline V gives CDR1 SNHLY, CDR2 FYNNEI. The CDR3 loop spans 16 amino acids. The CDR3 here is CASSEDAPGITDTQYF. CDR3 sequence (DNA): TGTGCCAGCAGTGAGGATGCCCCGGGTATCACAGATACGCAGTATTTT.

V gene TRBV7-3 combines with J gene TRBJ2-3; 8 bases line up with TRBD2. The CDR3 length is 17 residues. Germline CDR1 SGHTA, CDR2 FQGTGA. V shed 1 base and J 2 bases; nucleotides not matched to a gene: 8. The CDR3: CASSLIYSGAITDTQYF. DNA of the CDR3: TGTGCCAGCAGCTTAATTTATAGCGGGGCGATCACAGATACGCAGTATTTT.

In its sample, this clone was seen a few times. This sequence joins TRBV10-3 and TRBJ1-2; D is unresolved. The CDR3 contains 12 residues. Trimming removed 6 bases at V and 1 base at J, with 6 bases between. The germline V gene encodes CDR1 ENHRY and CDR2 SYGVKD. CDR3 loop: CAIRLDNYGYTF. The CDR3 nucleotides read TGTGCCATCAGACTCGATAACTATGGCTACACCTTC.

The V gene is TRBV6-2 or TRBV6-3, the J gene TRBJ1-5, with D uncertain. Looked up from germline, CDR1 is MNHEY and CDR2 is SVGEGT. Trimming cost V 3 bases and J 3 bases, with 12 bases left between them. CDR3 length equals 15 residues. The CDR3: CASSYEGRVNQPQHF. The CDR3 DNA follows: TGTGCCAGCAGTTATGAGGGCCGGGTCAATCAGCCCCAGCATTTT.

The CDR3 DNA sequence: TGTGCCAGCAGTGGCTCCAGACTAGCGGGGGCCTTCTCCTACGAGCAGTACTTC. Translated: CASSGSRLAGAFSYEQYF. This rearrangement joins TRBV6-2 or TRBV6-3 to TRBJ2-7; TRBD2 aligns across 12 bases. V was clipped by 5 bases and J by 0 bases; unmatched bases: 11. CDR1 and CDR2 (germline): MNHEY, SVGEGT. The CDR3 runs to 18 residues.